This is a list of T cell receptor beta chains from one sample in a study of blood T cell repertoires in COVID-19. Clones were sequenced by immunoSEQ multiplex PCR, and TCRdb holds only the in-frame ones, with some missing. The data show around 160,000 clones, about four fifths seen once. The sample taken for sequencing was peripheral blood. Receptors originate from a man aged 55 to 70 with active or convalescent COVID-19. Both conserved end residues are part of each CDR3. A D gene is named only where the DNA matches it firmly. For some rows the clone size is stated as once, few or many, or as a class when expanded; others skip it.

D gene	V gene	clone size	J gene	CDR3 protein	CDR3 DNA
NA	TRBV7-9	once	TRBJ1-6	CASSSQPENSPLHF	TGTGCCAGCAGCTCACAGCCCGAAAATTCACCCCTCCACTTT
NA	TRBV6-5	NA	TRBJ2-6	CASSRGGGANVLTF	TGTGCCAGCTCGAGGGGAGGTGGGGCCAACGTCCTGACTTTC
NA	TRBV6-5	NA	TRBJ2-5	CASMLAQETQYF	TGTGCCAGCATGCTAGCCCAAGAGACCCAGTACTTC
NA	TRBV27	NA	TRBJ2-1	CASSFITGPLNEQFF	TGTGCCAGCAGTTTTATTACGGGTCCGTTAAATGAGCAGTTCTTC
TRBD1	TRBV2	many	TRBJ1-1	CASTQGQGTEAFF	TGTGCCAGCACCCAGGGACAGGGGACTGAAGCTTTCTTT
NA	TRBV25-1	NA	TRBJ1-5	CASSESGQPFSQPQHF	TGTGCCAGCAGTGAATCAGGTCAGCCGTTTAGTCAGCCCCAGCATTTT
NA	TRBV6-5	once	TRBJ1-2	CASRPRGVYGYTF	TGTGCCAGCAGACCCAGGGGTGTCTATGGCTACACCTTC
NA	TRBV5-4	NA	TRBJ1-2	CASSLTGTYGYTF	TGTGCCAGCAGCCTAACAGGAACCTATGGCTACACCTTC
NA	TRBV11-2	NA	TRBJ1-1	CASSPRTVITEAFF	TGTGCCAGCAGCCCACGGACAGTTATCACTGAAGCTTTCTTT
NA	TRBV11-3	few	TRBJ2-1	CASSSGAGSGAPYNEQFF	TGTGCCAGCAGCTCGGGTGCGGGGAGCGGAGCCCCCTACAATGAGCAGTTCTTC
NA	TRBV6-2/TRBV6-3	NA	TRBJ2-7	CASSKLTGNEQYF	TGTGCCAGCAGTAAACTCACGGGAAACGAGCAGTACTTC
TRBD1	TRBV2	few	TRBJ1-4	CAVHRDRGEKLFF	TGTGCCGTACACCGGGACAGGGGAGAAAAACTGTTTTTT
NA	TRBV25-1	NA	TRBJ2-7	CASSISGYEQYF	TGTGCCAGCAGTATCTCAGGCTACGAGCAGTACTTC
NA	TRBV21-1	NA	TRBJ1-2	CASSKKGRDYGYTF	TGTGCCAGCAGCAAGAAGGGCAGGGACTATGGCTACACCTTC
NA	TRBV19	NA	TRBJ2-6	CASKRTELSGANVLTF	TGTGCCAGTAAAAGAACAGAACTCTCTGGGGCCAACGTCCTGACTTTC
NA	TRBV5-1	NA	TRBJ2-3	CASSLDRVLADTQYF	TGCGCCAGCAGCTTGGACAGGGTACTCGCAGATACGCAGTATTTT
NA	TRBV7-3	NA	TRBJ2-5	CASSPQGRETQYF	TGTGCCAGCAGCCCACAGGGTCGAGAGACCCAGTACTTC
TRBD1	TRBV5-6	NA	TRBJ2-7	CASSSRNARGQGRNEQYF	TGTGCCAGCAGCTCCCGCAATGCCCGGGGACAGGGGCGGAACGAGCAGTACTTC
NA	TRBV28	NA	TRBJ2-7	CASSLPQSPALYEQYF	TGTGCCAGCAGTTTACCACAGAGTCCCGCCCTCTACGAGCAGTACTTC
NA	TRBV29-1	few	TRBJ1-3	CSVRALGGNTIYF	TGCAGCGTGCGGGCCCTAGGGGGAAACACCATATATTTT
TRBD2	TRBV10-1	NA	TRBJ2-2	CASSDLFSGANTGELFF	TGCGCCAGCAGTGACTTGTTTAGCGGGGCGAACACCGGGGAGCTGTTTTTT
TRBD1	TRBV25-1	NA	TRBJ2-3	CASSGLRQGGTDTQYF	TGTGCCAGCAGTGGTCTAAGACAGGGGGGAACAGATACGCAGTATTTT
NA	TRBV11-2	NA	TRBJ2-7	CASSFYESGEQYF	TGTGCCAGCAGCTTTTACGAGTCTGGCGAGCAGTACTTC
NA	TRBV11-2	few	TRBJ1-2	CASSPAGGYGYTF	TGTGCCAGCAGCCCGGCGGGAGGGTATGGCTACACCTTC
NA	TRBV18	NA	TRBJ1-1	CASSPPFGENTEAFF	TGTGCCAGCTCACCACCGTTTGGAGAGAACACTGAAGCTTTCTTT
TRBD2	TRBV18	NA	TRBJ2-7	CASSPLGTSGRAAYEQYF	TGTGCCAGCTCACCACTCGGGACTAGCGGGAGGGCCGCCTACGAGCAGTACTTC
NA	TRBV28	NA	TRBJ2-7	CASSLFVVGTSSYEQYF	TGTGCCAGCAGTTTATTTGTAGTCGGGACAAGCTCCTACGAGCAGTACTTC
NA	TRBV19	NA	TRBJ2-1	CASSISGAVNEQFF	TGTGCCAGTAGTATATCAGGGGCTGTCAATGAGCAGTTCTTC
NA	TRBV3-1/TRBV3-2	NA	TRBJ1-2	CASSQVQAGYTF	TGTGCCAGCAGCCAAGTTCAAGCTGGCTACACCTTC
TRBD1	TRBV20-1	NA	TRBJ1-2	CSASVQGGSYGYTF	TGCAGTGCTAGTGTTCAGGGGGGTTCCTATGGCTACACCTTC
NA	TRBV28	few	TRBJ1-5	CASNSGTRFNQPQHF	TGTGCCAGCAATTCCGGGACAAGATTCAATCAGCCCCAGCATTTT
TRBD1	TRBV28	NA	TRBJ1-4	CASSSRTGLANEKLFF	TGTGCCAGCAGTTCGAGGACAGGTCTGGCTAATGAAAAACTGTTTTTT
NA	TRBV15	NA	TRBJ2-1	CATSRSYTWSGTPNEQFF	TGTGCCACCAGCAGATCCTACACGTGGAGCGGAACTCCCAATGAGCAGTTCTTC
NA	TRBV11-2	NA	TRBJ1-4	CASSLVDRQNEKLFF	TGTGCCAGCAGCTTAGTAGACAGACAAAATGAAAAACTGTTTTTT
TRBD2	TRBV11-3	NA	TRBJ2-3	CASSLAPGGGTDTQYF	TGTGCCAGCAGCTTAGCCCCGGGGGGGGGCACAGATACGCAGTATTTT
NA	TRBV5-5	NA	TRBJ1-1	CASSLGIAGWDTEAFF	TGTGCCAGCAGCTTGGGCATAGCGGGCTGGGACACTGAAGCTTTCTTT
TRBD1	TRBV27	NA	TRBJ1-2	CASSLSSTGNYGYTF	TGTGCCAGCAGTTTATCCTCGACAGGGAACTATGGCTACACCTTC
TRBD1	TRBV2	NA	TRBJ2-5	CASSEARQGPETQYF	TGTGCCAGCAGTGAAGCCAGACAGGGTCCGGAGACCCAGTACTTC
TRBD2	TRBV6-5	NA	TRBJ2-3	CASSYFRGGGYTQYF	TGTGCCAGCAGTTACTTCCGGGGGGGTGGGTATACGCAGTATTTT
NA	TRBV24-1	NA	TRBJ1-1	CATSEGENTEAFF	TGTGCCACCAGTGAAGGGGAGAACACTGAAGCTTTCTTT
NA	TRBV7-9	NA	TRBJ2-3	CASSLSSAPTDTQYF	TGTGCCAGCAGCTTATCTAGCGCCCCCACAGATACGCAGTATTTT
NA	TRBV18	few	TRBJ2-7	CASSPSGGASTYEQYF	TGTGCCAGCTCACCGTCTGGGGGGGCCTCGACCTACGAGCAGTACTTC
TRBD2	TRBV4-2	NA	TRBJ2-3	CASSQKTSALPTDTQYF	TGTGCCAGCAGCCAAAAGACTAGCGCGCTACCCACAGATACGCAGTATTTT
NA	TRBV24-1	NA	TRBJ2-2	CATGTENTGELFF	TGTGCCACCGGGACTGAGAACACCGGGGAGCTGTTTTTT
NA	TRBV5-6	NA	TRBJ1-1	CASSLQGIGVNTEAFF	TGTGCCAGCAGCTTACAGGGAATAGGGGTGAACACTGAAGCTTTCTTT
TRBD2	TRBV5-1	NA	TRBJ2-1	CASSLWSSGINNEQFF	TGCGCCAGCAGCTTGTGGAGTAGCGGGATAAACAATGAGCAGTTCTTC
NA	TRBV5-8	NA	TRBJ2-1	CASITVLTGNNEQFF	TGTGCCAGCATCACGGTCCTGACAGGAAACAATGAGCAGTTCTTC
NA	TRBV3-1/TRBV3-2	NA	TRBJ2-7	CASSLREGPYEQYF	TGTGCCAGCAGCCTTCGGGAAGGCCCCTACGAGCAGTACTTC
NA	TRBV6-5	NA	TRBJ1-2	CASSYDAQGLGYGYTF	TGTGCCAGCAGTTACGACGCCCAGGGGTTGGGCTATGGCTACACCTTC
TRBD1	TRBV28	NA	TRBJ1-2	CASSSPGTGVEGYTF	TGTGCCAGCAGTTCGCCTGGGACAGGGGTTGAGGGCTACACCTTC
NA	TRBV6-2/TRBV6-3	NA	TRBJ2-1	CASSYHAAYNEQFF	TGTGCCAGCAGTTACCACGCAGCCTACAATGAGCAGTTCTTC
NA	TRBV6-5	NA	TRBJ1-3	CASSRQGSGNTIYF	TGTGCCAGCAGCCGCCAGGGCTCTGGAAACACCATATATTTT